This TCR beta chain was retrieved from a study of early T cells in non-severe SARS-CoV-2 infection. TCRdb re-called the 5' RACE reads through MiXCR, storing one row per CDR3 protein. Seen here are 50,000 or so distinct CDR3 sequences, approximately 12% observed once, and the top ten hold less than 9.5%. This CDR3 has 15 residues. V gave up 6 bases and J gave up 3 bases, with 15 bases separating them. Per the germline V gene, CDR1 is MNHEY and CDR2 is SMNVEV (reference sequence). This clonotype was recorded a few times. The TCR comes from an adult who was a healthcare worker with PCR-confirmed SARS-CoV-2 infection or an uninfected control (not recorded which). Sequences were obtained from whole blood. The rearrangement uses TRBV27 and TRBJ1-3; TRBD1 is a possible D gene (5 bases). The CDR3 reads CASSRLAGNGNTIYF. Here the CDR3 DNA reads TGTGCCAGCAGCCGTTTGGCAGGGAATGGAAACACCATATATTTT.